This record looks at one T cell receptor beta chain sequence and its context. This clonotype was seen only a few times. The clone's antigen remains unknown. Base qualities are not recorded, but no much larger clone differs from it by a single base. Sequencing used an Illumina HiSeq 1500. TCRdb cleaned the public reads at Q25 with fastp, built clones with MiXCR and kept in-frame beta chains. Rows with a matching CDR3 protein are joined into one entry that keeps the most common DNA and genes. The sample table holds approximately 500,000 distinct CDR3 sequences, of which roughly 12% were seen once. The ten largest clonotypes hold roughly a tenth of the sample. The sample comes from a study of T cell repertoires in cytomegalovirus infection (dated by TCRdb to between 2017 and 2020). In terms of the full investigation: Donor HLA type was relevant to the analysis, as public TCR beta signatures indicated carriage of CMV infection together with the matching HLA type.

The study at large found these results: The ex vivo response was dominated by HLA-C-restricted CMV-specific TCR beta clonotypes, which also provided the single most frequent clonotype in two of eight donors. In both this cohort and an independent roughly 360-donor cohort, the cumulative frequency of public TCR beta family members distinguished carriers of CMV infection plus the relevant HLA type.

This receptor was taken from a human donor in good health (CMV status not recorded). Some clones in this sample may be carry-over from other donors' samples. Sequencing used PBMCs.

The sequenced DNA is TGTGCCAGCAGCTTGAGACTCGGTAGCGACTATGGCTACACCTTC. Its translation reads: CASSLRLGSDYGYTF. The chain was built from TRBV5-4 and TRBJ1-2; the D gene cannot be named for sure. There are 15 amino acids in the CDR3, from cysteine to phenylalanine inclusive. Only the CDR3 region is kept as DNA, spanning 45 bases read in frame from base 1. A distance of 13 bases separates the germline ends of V and J, which lose 1 base and 3 bases respectively. The germline V gene (reference sequence) yields SGHNT for CDR1 and YYREEE for CDR2.